These T cell receptor beta chains were read from a single sample in a study of blood T cell repertoires in COVID-19. Sequenced by immunoSEQ multiplex PCR; TCRdb stores in-frame clones only, minus some. Altogether approximately 97,000 clones are present, roughly 85% being singletons, with the ten largest covering approximately 40%. Specimen: peripheral blood. These TCRs come from a man older than 75 with acute or convalescent COVID-19. Each CDR3 is given with its conserved first and last residue. The D gene is left open where the match is weak. The size of a clone is reported for some rows only, either as once, few or many, or as a class for expanded clones.

>TRBV3-1/TRBV3-2|-|TRBJ1-1|TRBD1
TGTGCCAGCAGCCGACACTTTTCAACAGGGGTGACTGAAGCTTTCTTT
CASSRHFSTGVTEAFF
>TRBV19|-|TRBJ2-1|-
TGTGCCAGTAGTTGGGCAGCTTACAATGAGCAGTTCTTC
CASSWAAYNEQFF
>TRBV5-1|-|TRBJ2-1|TRBD2
TGCGCCAGCAGGTCGGGAGGGCCCTACAATGAGCAGTTCTTC
CASRSGGPYNEQFF
>TRBV4-2|-|TRBJ2-7|-
TGTGCCAGCAGCCACCCAGGGGTTGGGGAGCAGTACTTC
CASSHPGVGEQYF
>TRBV10-3|-|TRBJ1-5|-
TGTGCCTCCCGGGGCGTACAGGGTGGTCAGCCCCAGCATTTT
CASRGVQGGQPQHF
>TRBV6-5|-|TRBJ2-1|TRBD1
TGTGCCAGCATCGGGGACAGGGTCTACAATGAGCAGTTCTTC
CASIGDRVYNEQFF
>TRBV20-1|-|TRBJ1-3|-
TGCAGTGCTAGTGGGGGGACTCCGGGCCCTAGATCTGGAAACACCATATATTTT
CSASGGTPGPRSGNTIYF
>TRBV9|-|TRBJ1-4|TRBD1
TGTGCCAGCAGCGCACAGGGGACGAGGGAAAAACTGTTTTTT
CASSAQGTREKLFF
>TRBV5-1|-|TRBJ1-3|-
TGCGCCAGCAGTAGCGGGGAGAAAGGGCGAGTATCTGGAAACACCATATATTTT
CASSSGEKGRVSGNTIYF
>TRBV18|-|TRBJ2-3|-
TGTGCCAGCTCACCCACTCTAGCTACGAGCACAGATACGCAGTATTTT
CASSPTLATSTDTQYF
>TRBV9|-|TRBJ2-1|TRBD2
TGTGCCAGCAGCCTATCGGTTGTAGCGGGAGTTCGCAATGAGCAGTTCTTC
CASSLSVVAGVRNEQFF
>TRBV7-7|-|TRBJ2-2|-
TGTGCTAGCAGCTTAGGTACTTCGGGGAACACCGGGGAGCTGTTTTTT
CASSLGTSGNTGELFF
>TRBV21-1|-|TRBJ2-7|-
TGTGCCAGCAGACCAGACAGGGGTGGATACGAGCAGTACTTC
CASRPDRGGYEQYF
>TRBV9|few|TRBJ1-1|-
TGTGCCAGCAGCCCCAGGGCGCCGGGGGACACTGAAGCTTTCTTT
CASSPRAPGDTEAFF
>TRBV27|-|TRBJ2-5|-
TGTGCCAGCAGTTTGGGACTGCCCGGTACAGGGACCCAGTACTTC
CASSLGLPGTGTQYF
>TRBV7-6|-|TRBJ1-4|-
TGTGCCAGCAGCTTAAAACGGGGGAATGGTGAAAAACTGTTTTTT
CASSLKRGNGEKLFF
>TRBV20-1|-|TRBJ1-2|-
TGCAGTGCTAGTAAGACAGCGAATGGCTACACCTTC
CSASKTANGYTF
>TRBV9|-|TRBJ2-5|-
TGTGCCAGCAGCGCGGGGGGCGGGCAAGAGACCCAGTACTTC
CASSAGGGQETQYF
>TRBV9|-|TRBJ2-4|TRBD2
TGTGCCAGCAGCATCCAAGCGGGATTAGCCAAAAACATTCAGTACTTC
CASSIQAGLAKNIQYF
>TRBV3-1/TRBV3-2|-|TRBJ2-2|-
TGTGCCAGCAGCCAAAACAACGCGAACACCGGGGAGCTGTTTTTT
CASSQNNANTGELFF
>TRBV19|-|TRBJ2-3|TRBD2
TGTGCCACCAAAGGCTCACCCCCCGGGACTAGCGGGAGAGGGAGCACAGATACGCAGTATTTT
CATKGSPPGTSGRGSTDTQYF
>TRBV7-2|-|TRBJ1-1|TRBD1
TGTGCCAGCAGCTTAGAGGGACAGATGAACACTGAAGCTTTCTTT
CASSLEGQMNTEAFF
>TRBV6-5|once|TRBJ2-3|-
TGTGCCAGCAGCGCTAAAGGAGTGAGCACAGATACGCAGTATTTT
CASSAKGVSTDTQYF